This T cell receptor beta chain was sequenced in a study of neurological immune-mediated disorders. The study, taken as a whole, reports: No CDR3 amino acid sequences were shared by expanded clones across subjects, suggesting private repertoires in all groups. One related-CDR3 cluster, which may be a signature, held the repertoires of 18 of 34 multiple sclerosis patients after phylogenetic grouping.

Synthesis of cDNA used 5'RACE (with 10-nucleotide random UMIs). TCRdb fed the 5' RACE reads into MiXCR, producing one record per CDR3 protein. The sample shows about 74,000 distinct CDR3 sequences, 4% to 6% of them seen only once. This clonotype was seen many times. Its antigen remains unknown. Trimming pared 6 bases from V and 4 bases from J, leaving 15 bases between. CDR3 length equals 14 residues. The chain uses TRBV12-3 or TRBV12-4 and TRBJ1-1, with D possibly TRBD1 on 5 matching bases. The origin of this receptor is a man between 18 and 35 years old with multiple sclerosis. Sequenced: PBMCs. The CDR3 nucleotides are TGTGCCAGCAGCTACGGGACCCTCTCCACTGAAGCTTTCTTT. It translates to CASSYGTLSTEAFF.